These T cell receptor beta chains were read from a single sample in a study of identical twins. In TCRdb, the 5' RACE reads were re-called with MiXCR into one record per CDR3 protein. Among 350,000 to 500,000 distinct CDR3 sequences listed, approximately 18% were seen once. What was sequenced was naive T cells sorted from blood. The origin of the receptors is a man aged 50 to 60 in good health. Both conserved end residues are part of each CDR3. The order of the fields is D gene, V gene, clone size, J gene, CDR3 DNA, CDR3 protein. The D gene is left open where the match is weak. Size values are once, few and many counts, or a class for expanded clones, and some rows have none.

>TRBD2|TRBV12-3/TRBV12-4|few|TRBJ2-5
TGTGCCAGCAGTCCCGCTGGATTAGCGGGAGTTAGCACCCAGTACTTC
CASSPAGLAGVSTQYF
>TRBD1|TRBV4-1|NA|TRBJ1-1
TGCGCCAGCAGCCAACGGACAGGGGGCGGTACTGAAGCTTTCTTT
CASSQRTGGGTEAFF
>TRBD2|TRBV20-1|NA|TRBJ2-1
TGCAGTGCCGAGAGGCTAGCGGCGAGCTCCTACAATGAGCAGTTCTTC
CSAERLAASSYNEQFF
>TRBD2|TRBV7-2|NA|TRBJ2-5
TGTGCCAGCAGCTTAGTGTCTGCGGGGGATCGGGAGACCCAGTACTTC
CASSLVSAGDRETQYF
>TRBD1|TRBV29-1|many|TRBJ2-7
TGCAGCGGGACTTTTAGGGGGCGACCCTACGAGCAGTACTTC
CSGTFRGRPYEQYF
>TRBD1|TRBV20-1|few|TRBJ2-5
TGCAGTGCTAGCCCCGGGACAGAAGAGACCCAGTACTTC
CSASPGTEETQYF
>NA|TRBV20-1|many|TRBJ1-5
TGCAGTGCTAGGGGGGACGGAAATCAGCCCCAGCATTTT
CSARGDGNQPQHF
>NA|TRBV6-2/TRBV6-3|NA|TRBJ1-2
TGTGCCAGCAGTTACACGGCAGCCGGAGGCTACACCTTC
CASSYTAAGGYTF
>TRBD1|TRBV7-2|once|TRBJ2-1
TGTGCCAGCAGCTTTTTCGGGACAGGGGATCGTGGTGAGCAGTTCTTC
CASSFFGTGDRGEQFF
>NA|TRBV12-3/TRBV12-4|NA|TRBJ2-7
TGTGCCAGCAAACTCCCCCCTGCCTACGAGCAGTACTTC
CASKLPPAYEQYF
>TRBD2|TRBV20-1|NA|TRBJ2-3
TGCAGTGCTAGAGTAGCGGGAGGCCCCACAGATACGCAGTATTTT
CSARVAGGPTDTQYF
>NA|TRBV19|few|TRBJ1-1
TGTGCCAGTAGTATACGCTACAACAGGGCTGAGGAAGACACTGAAGCTTTCTTT
CASSIRYNRAEEDTEAFF
>NA|TRBV28|once|TRBJ2-7
TGTGCCAGCAGTTTTGGCGGGATGGAAGAGCAGTACTTC
CASSFGGMEEQYF
>TRBD2|TRBV20-1|few|TRBJ2-7
TGCAGTGCTACTAGCGGGGTTTCCTACGAGCAGTACTTC
CSATSGVSYEQYF
>TRBD1|TRBV28|many|TRBJ2-1
TGTGCCAGCAGTGACATCCGGGACAGCCGAAACAATGAGCAGTTCTTC
CASSDIRDSRNNEQFF
>NA|TRBV6-5|few|TRBJ1-1
TGTGCCAGCAGTTACTCCCCCGGGGGCGGCACTGAAGCTTTCTTT
CASSYSPGGGTEAFF
>TRBD2|TRBV27|NA|TRBJ2-7
TGTGCCAGCAGTTTAGGGACTAGCCTATACGAGCAGTACTTC
CASSLGTSLYEQYF
>NA|TRBV9|many|TRBJ2-2
TGTGCCAGCAGTCGGGATGCAATACCTAACACCGGGGAGCTGTTTTTT
CASSRDAIPNTGELFF
>TRBD1|TRBV20-1|few|TRBJ1-6
TGCAGTGCTAGAGATGAGGGGGCCGTTAATTCACCCCTCCACTTT
CSARDEGAVNSPLHF
>NA|TRBV20-1|NA|TRBJ2-3
TGCAGTGCTAGAGAGGGAGGAAGAGATACGCAGTATTTT
CSAREGGRDTQYF
>NA|TRBV5-1|many|TRBJ1-4
TGCGCCAGCAGCCTTGCAACTAATGAAAAACTGTTTTTT
CASSLATNEKLFF
>NA|TRBV29-1|NA|TRBJ2-7
TGCAGCGTCCGGACAGCGAGCTCCTACGAGCAGTACTTC
CSVRTASSYEQYF
>NA|TRBV7-9|few|TRBJ1-1
TGTGCCAGCGGTAGGGAGGTTGGCACTGAAGCTTTCTTT
CASGREVGTEAFF
>NA|TRBV7-3|many|TRBJ1-2
TGTGCCAGCAGCTTAAACGGCGCCAACTATGGCTACACCTTC
CASSLNGANYGYTF
>NA|TRBV4-3|NA|TRBJ2-6
TGCGCCAGCAGCCGCGCTGCTGGGGCCAACGTCCTGACTTTC
CASSRAAGANVLTF
>NA|TRBV4-3|many|TRBJ2-1
TGCGCCAGCAGCCGACTTCTGACCACTAGCTCCTACAATGAGCAGTTCTTC
CASSRLLTTSSYNEQFF
>NA|TRBV24-1|once|TRBJ2-3
TGTGCCACCAGTGATGTACAGCTCACAGATACGCAGTATTTT
CATSDVQLTDTQYF